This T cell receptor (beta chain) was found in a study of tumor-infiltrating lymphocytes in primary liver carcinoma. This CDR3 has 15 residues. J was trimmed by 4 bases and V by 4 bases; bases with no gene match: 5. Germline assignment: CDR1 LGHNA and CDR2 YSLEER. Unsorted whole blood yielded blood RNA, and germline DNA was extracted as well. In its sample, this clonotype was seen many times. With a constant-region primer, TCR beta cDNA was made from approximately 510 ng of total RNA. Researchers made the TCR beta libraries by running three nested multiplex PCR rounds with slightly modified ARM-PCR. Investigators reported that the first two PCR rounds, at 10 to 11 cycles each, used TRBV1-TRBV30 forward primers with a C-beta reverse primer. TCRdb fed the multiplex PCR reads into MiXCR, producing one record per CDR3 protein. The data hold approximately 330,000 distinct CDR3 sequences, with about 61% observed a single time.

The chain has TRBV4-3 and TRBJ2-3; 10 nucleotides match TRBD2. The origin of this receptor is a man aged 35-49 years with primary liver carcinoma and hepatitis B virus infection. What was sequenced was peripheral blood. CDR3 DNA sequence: TGCGCCAGCAGCCCAGCGGGAGGGTTTTCAGATACGCAGTATTTT. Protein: CASSPAGGFSDTQYF.